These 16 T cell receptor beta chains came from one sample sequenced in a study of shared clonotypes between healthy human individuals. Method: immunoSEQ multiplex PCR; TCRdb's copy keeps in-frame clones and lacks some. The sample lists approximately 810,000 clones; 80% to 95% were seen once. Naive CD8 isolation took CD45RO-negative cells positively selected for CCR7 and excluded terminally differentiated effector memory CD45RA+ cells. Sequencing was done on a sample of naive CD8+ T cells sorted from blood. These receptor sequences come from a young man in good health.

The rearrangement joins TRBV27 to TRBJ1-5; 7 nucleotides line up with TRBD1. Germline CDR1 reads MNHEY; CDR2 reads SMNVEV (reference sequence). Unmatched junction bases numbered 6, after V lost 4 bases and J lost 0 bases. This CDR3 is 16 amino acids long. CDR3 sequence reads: CASSSLRGNSNQPQHF. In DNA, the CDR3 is TGTGCCAGCAGTTCCCTCAGGGGGAATAGCAATCAGCCCCAGCATTTT.

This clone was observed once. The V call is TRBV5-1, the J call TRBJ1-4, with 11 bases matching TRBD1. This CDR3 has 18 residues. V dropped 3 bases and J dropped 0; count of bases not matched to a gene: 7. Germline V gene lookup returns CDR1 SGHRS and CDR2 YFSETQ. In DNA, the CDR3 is TGCGCCAGCAGCTGGGGACAGGGGGTTTATGCAACTAATGAAAAACTGTTTTTT. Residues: CASSWGQGVYATNEKLFF.

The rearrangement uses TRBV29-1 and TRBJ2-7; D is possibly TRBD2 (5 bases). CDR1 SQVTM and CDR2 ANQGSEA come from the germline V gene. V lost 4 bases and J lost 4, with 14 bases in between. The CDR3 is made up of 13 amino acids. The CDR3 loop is CSVVRGIGYEQYF. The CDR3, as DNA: TGCAGCGTTGTTCGGGGTATTGGGTACGAGCAGTACTTC.

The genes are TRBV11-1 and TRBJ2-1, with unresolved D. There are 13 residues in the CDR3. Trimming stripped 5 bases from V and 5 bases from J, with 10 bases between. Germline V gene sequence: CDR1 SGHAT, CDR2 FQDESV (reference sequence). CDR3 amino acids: CASSRPVDNEQFF. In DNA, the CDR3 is TGTGCCAGCAGCCGTCCGGTGGACAATGAGCAGTTCTTC.

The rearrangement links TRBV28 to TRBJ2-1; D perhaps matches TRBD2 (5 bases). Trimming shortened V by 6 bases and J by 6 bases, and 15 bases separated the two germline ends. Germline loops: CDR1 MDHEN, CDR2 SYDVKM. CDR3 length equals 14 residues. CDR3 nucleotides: TGTGCCAGCAGAAGACAAGGTCGGGGCAATGAGCAGTTCTTC. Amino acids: CASRRQGRGNEQFF.

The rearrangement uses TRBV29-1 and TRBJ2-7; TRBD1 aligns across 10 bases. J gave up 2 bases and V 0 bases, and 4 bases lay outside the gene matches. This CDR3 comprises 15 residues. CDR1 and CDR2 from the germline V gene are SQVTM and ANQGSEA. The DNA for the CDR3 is TGCAGCGTTGAAGATCCCGGGACAGGGGCCTACGAGCAGTACTTC. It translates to CSVEDPGTGAYEQYF.

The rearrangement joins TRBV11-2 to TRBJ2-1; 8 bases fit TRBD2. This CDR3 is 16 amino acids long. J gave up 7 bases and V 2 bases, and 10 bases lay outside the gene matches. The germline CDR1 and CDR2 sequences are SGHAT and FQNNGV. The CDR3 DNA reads TGTGCCAGCAGCTTACCAGCGGGAGAAAGGTATAATGAGCAGTTCTTC. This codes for CASSLPAGERYNEQFF.

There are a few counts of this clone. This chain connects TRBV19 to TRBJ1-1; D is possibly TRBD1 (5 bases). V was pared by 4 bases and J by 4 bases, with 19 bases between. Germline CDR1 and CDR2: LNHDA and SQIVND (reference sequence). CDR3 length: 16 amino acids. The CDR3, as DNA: TGTGCCAGTAGTAGATTACCGGGGGAGGGGAGCACTGAAGCTTTCTTT. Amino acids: CASSRLPGEGSTEAFF. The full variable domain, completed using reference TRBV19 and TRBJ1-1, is DGGITQSPKYLFRKEGQNVTLSCEQNLNHDAMYWYRQDPGQGLRLIYYSQIVNDFQKGDIAEGYSVSREKKESFPLTVTSAQKNPTAFYLCASSRLPGEGSTEAFFGQGTRLTVV.

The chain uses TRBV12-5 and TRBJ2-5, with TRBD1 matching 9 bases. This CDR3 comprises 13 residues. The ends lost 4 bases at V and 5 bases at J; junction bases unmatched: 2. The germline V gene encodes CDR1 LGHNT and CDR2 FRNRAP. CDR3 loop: CASGSGTGETQYF. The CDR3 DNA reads TGTGCTAGTGGTTCCGGGACAGGGGAGACCCAGTACTTC.

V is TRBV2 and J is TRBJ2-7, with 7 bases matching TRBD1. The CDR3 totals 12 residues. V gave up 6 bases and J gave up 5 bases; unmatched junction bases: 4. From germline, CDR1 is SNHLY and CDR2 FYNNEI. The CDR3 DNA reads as TGTGCCAGCAGGAGGGGGCGCGACGAGCAGTACTTC. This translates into CASRRGRDEQYF.

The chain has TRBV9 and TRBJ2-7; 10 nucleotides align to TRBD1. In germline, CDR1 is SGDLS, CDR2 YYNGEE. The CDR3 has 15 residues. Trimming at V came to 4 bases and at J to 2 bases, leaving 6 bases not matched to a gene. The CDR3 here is CASSTGGTGAYEQYF. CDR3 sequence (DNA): TGTGCCAGCAGCACCGGGGGGACAGGGGCCTACGAGCAGTACTTC.

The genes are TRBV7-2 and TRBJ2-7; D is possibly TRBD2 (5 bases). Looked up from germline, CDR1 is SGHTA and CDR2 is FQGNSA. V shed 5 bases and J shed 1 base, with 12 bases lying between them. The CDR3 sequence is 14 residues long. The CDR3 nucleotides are TGTGCCAGCAGCGGACTGGTTGGTTCCTACGAGCAGTACTTC. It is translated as CASSGLVGSYEQYF.

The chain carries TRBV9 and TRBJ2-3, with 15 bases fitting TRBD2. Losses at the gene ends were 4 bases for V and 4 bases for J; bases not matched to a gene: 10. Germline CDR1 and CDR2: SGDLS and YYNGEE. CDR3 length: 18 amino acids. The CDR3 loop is CASSSRTSGRADPDTQYF. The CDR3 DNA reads TGTGCCAGCAGCTCCAGGACTAGCGGGAGGGCCGATCCAGATACGCAGTATTTT.

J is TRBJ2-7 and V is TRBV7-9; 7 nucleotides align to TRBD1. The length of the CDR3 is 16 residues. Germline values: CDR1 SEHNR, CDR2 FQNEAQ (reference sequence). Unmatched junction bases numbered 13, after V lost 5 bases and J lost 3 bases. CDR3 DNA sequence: TGTGCCAGCAGCCCAAGTCCGGGACAGCATTTCTACGAGCAGTACTTC. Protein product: CASSPSPGQHFYEQYF.

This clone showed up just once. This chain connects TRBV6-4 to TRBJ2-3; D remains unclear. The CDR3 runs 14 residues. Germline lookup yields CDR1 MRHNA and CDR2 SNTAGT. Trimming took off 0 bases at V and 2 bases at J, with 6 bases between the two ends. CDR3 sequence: CASSDSPHTDTQYF. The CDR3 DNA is TGTGCCAGCAGTGACTCCCCGCACACAGATACGCAGTATTTT.

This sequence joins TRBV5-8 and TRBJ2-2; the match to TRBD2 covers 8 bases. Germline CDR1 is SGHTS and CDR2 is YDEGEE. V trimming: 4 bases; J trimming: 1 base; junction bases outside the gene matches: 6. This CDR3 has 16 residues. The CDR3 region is CASSDGRAGNTGELFF. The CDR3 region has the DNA TGTGCCAGCAGCGACGGGAGGGCCGGGAACACCGGGGAGCTGTTTTTT.